This T cell receptor (beta chain) was identified in a study of OX40 agonist ivuxolimab in advanced cancers. This CDR3 has 14 residues. Germline V gene lookup returns CDR1 GTSNPN and CDR2 SVGIG (reference sequence). J was trimmed by 5 bases and V by 2 bases; bases with no gene match: 5. TCRdb keeps only in-frame clones here, not all; method: immunoSEQ multiplex PCR. Found here are 65,000 to 95,000 clones, about 91% of them singletons; the top ten hold roughly 6.9%. This receptor was identified in an adult with an advanced solid tumor such as melanoma, head and neck, liver or kidney cancer. The V call is TRBV30, the J call TRBJ1-5; TRBD1 matches 8 bases. Specimen: CD4+ or CD8+ T cells sorted from blood, collected in a trial of the OX40 agonist ivuxolimab. The DNA of the CDR3 is TGTGCCTGGAGTTTCCGACAGGGGTATCAGCCCCAGCATTTT. Protein product: CAWSFRQGYQPQHF.